Each of the 22 T cell receptor beta chains below was sequenced from the same sample in a study of T-cell reconstitution after alpha-beta-depleted transplantation in children. Preparing the TCRbeta library involved the use of unique molecular identifiers. Each CDR3 protein gets one entry after TCRdb re-called the PCR reads with MiXCR. Here the sample spans roughly 89,000 distinct CDR3 sequences, over 9% being singletons. Material: PBMCs from the stem cell graft donor, obtained from the stem cell graft. These receptors were taken from a human donor who donated a stem cell graft to a child with inherited bone marrow failure.

The chain joins TRBV9 to TRBJ2-7; 9 bases line up with TRBD2. This CDR3 has 15 amino acids. Trimming at V came to 2 bases and at J to 3 bases, leaving 6 bases not matched to a gene. Germline CDR1 is SGDLS and CDR2 is YYNGEE. CDR3 DNA: TGTGCCAGCAGCGTGGGTAGCGGGAGTTTCTACGAGCAGTACTTC. Residues: CASSVGSGSFYEQYF.

The sample holds many counts of this clonotype. This chain joins TRBV20-1 and TRBJ1-1, with TRBD1 as a possible D gene (6 bases). The V end lost 6 bases, the J end lost 5 bases, and 13 bases lay between the germline ends. There are 12 residues in the CDR3. Germline V gene sequence: CDR1 DFQATT, CDR2 SNEGSKA (reference sequence). This CDR3 is CSALTGWTEAFF. The DNA for the CDR3 is TGCAGTGCCCTTACAGGGTGGACTGAAGCTTTCTTT.

This chain joins TRBV11-1 and TRBJ2-3, with 9 bases fitting TRBD2. The ends lost 4 bases at V and 1 base at J; junction bases unmatched: 6. Germline CDR1 and CDR2: SGHAT and FQDESV (reference sequence). This CDR3 comprises 16 residues. This CDR3 reads CASSSQRTSGTDTQYF. DNA for the CDR3: TGTGCCAGCAGCTCGCAACGGACTAGCGGCACAGATACGCAGTATTTT.

This clonotype was counted at least ten times. J is TRBJ1-3 and V is TRBV3-1; no firm D call. Germline V gives CDR1 LGHDT, CDR2 YNNKEL (reference sequence). This CDR3 region has 14 residues. V was shortened by 2 bases and J by 4 bases, with 9 bases between the two germline ends. The DNA for the CDR3 is TGTGCCAGCAGCCAACGGGGTCAGGGAAACACCATATATTTT. Translation gives CASSQRGQGNTIYF. The full variable domain, with the rest looked up from reference TRBV3-1 and TRBJ1-3, is DTAVSQTPKYLVTQMGNDKSIKCEQNLGHDTMYWYKQDSKKFLKIMFSYNNKELIINETVPNRFSPKSPDKAHLNLHINSLELGDSAVYFCASSQRGQGNTIYFGEGSWLTVV.

Ten or more counts support this clonotype. V is TRBV24-1 and J is TRBJ2-1; 9 bases are a match to TRBD2. J lost 7 bases, V lost 6 bases, and 15 bases had no gene match. Germline CDR1 reads KGHDR; CDR2 reads SFDVKD. This CDR3 is built from 17 residues. Written as DNA, the CDR3 is TGTGCCACCAGTAACCCCTCTGCTAGCGGGAACCAGAATGAGCAGTTCTTC. This codes for CATSNPSASGNQNEQFF.

At least ten counts were recorded for this clonotype. The chain is built from TRBV5-1 and TRBJ1-4; D perhaps matches TRBD1 (5 bases). V lost 4 bases and J lost 8, with 18 bases in between. Germline CDR1 is SGHRS and CDR2 is YFSETQ. This CDR3 is 15 amino acids long. This CDR3 is CASSPGGTAGEKLFF. The CDR3 DNA follows: TGCGCCAGCAGCCCCGGGGGGACCGCAGGGGAAAAACTGTTTTTT.

The sample holds many counts of this clonotype. V is TRBV7-9 and J is TRBJ1-5; 7 bases agree with TRBD1. V was pared by 1 base and J by 1 base, with 7 bases of the junction left unmatched. Germline-derived CDR1 and CDR2 are SEHNR and FQNEAQ (reference sequence). The CDR3 runs to 17 residues. CDR3 coding DNA: TGTGCCAGCAGCTTAGTCGGGACAGCCGGAAGCAATCAGCCCCAGCATTTT. This translates into CASSLVGTAGSNQPQHF.

This clonotype has ten or more counts. The rearrangement joins TRBV7-3 to TRBJ2-1, with D perhaps TRBD2 (6 bases). CDR1 and CDR2 (germline): SGHTA, FQGTGA. The CDR3 contains 13 residues. The ends were cut back, 5 bases at V and 9 bases at J, with 14 bases in the middle. The DNA for the CDR3 is TGTGCCAGCAGCGGAACTAGCTTCGGTGAGCAGTTCTTC. Protein: CASSGTSFGEQFF.

This clonotype showed up many times. The chain recombines TRBV7-2 with TRBJ2-1, with TRBD2 matching over 7 bases. J gave up 6 bases and V 8 bases, and 22 bases lay outside the gene matches. Germline V gene sequence: CDR1 SGHTA, CDR2 FQGNSA. The CDR3 runs to 18 residues. Written as DNA, the CDR3 is TGTGCCAGCCTACCAAAGGGCCAACTAGCGAAACTCGGCAATGAGCAGTTCTTC. Protein sequence: CASLPKGQLAKLGNEQFF.

This clonotype was seen repeatedly, ten times or more. The DNA of the CDR3 is TGTGCCAGCAGTTCCGGGACAGGGACCTCCTACGAGCAGTACTTC. Translation gives CASSSGTGTSYEQYF. The rearrangement uses TRBV28 and TRBJ2-7; TRBD1 aligns across 9 bases. J gave up 0 bases and V 4 bases, and 4 bases lay outside the gene matches. Germline V gives CDR1 MDHEN, CDR2 SYDVKM. The CDR3 sequence is 15 residues long.

This clonotype was counted ten times or more. The chain has TRBV20-1 and TRBJ2-3; weak D call: TRBD1 (6 bases). Trimming took off 5 bases at V and 3 bases at J, with 9 bases between the two ends. The CDR3 sequence is 12 residues long. Per the germline V gene, CDR1 is DFQATT and CDR2 is SNEGSKA (reference sequence). The CDR3, as DNA: TGCAGTGCTCGGACAGCTACAGATACGCAGTATTTT. This encodes CSARTATDTQYF.

This clonotype was found a few times. The J gene is TRBJ1-1, the V gene TRBV11-2; D unclear. CDR1 and CDR2 from the germline V gene are SGHAT and FQNNGV. The CDR3 is made up of 12 amino acids. With 1 base removed from V and 10 bases from J, the gap between germline ends came to 10 bases. CDR3 bases: TGTGCCAGCAGCTTAGCGGCCAGAGGAGCTTTCTTT. It is translated as CASSLAARGAFF.

This clonotype occurred many times. The rearrangement links TRBV5-1 to TRBJ2-1, with 8 bases fitting TRBD2. Germline lookup yields CDR1 SGHRS and CDR2 YFSETQ. There are 13 residues in the CDR3. V trimming: 5 bases; J trimming: 2 bases; junction bases outside the gene matches: 0. The DNA for the CDR3 is TGCGCCAGCAGGACTAGCGCCTACAATGAGCAGTTCTTC. This codes for CASRTSAYNEQFF.

This clonotype showed up many times. This rearrangement joins TRBV7-2 to TRBJ2-2; TRBD1 aligns across 7 bases. CDR1 and CDR2 (germline): SGHTA, FQGNSA. V shed 4 bases and J 6 bases; nucleotides not matched to a gene: 8. The CDR3 contains 15 residues. CDR3 in amino acids: CASSSAGTEAGELFF. For the CDR3, the DNA is TGTGCCAGCAGCTCGGCCGGGACAGAGGCCGGGGAGCTGTTTTTT.

This clonotype was counted at least ten times. The rearrangement uses TRBV20-1 and TRBJ1-5; no definite D call. This CDR3 comprises 11 residues. The germline V gene has CDR1 DFQATT and CDR2 SNEGSKA (reference sequence). Trimming removed 0 bases from V and 13 bases from J, with 10 bases in between. DNA for the CDR3: TGCAGTGCTAGAGATTGGCGGGCACAGCATTTT. Its translation is CSARDWRAQHF.

This clonotype occurred many times. V usage is TRBV10-3 and J usage is TRBJ1-1; D possibly corresponds to TRBD1 (5 bases). This CDR3 region has 14 residues. Trimming left V 11 bases short and J 4 bases short, with 20 bases between. Germline CDR1 ENHRY, CDR2 SYGVKD. The CDR3 reads CAADGGVPGTEAFF. Here the CDR3 DNA reads TGTGCCGCCGACGGGGGGGTCCCAGGCACTGAAGCTTTCTTT.

At least ten counts were recorded for this clonotype. V usage is TRBV7-9 and J usage is TRBJ2-3; the D is unclear. In germline, CDR1 is SEHNR, CDR2 FQNEAQ (reference sequence). Trimming removed 5 bases at V and 2 bases at J, with 5 bases between. The CDR3 runs to 12 residues. CDR3 nucleotides: TGTGCCAGCAGCCCGACCACAGATACGCAGTATTTT. Residues: CASSPTTDTQYF.

In this sample, this clonotype turned up many times. This chain connects TRBV12-3 or TRBV12-4 to TRBJ1-2, with TRBD1 identical over 10 bases. J gave up 4 bases and V 7 bases, and 3 bases lay outside the gene matches. The CDR3 has 13 residues. The DNA of the CDR3 is TGTGCCAGCAAGGACAGGGGGAGCTATGGCTACACCTTC. It translates to CASKDRGSYGYTF.

This clonotype was counted at least ten times. The chain couples TRBV5-1 to TRBJ1-3; 9 nucleotides line up with TRBD1. Germline CDR1 and CDR2: SGHRS and YFSETQ. There are 15 residues in the CDR3. V shed 2 bases, J shed 1 base, and the junction held 1 base outside the gene matches. CDR3 amino acids: CASSFGTGSGNTIYF. DNA for the CDR3: TGCGCCAGCAGCTTCGGGACAGGGTCTGGAAACACCATATATTTT.

In this sample, this clonotype turned up a few times. The gene calls are TRBV11-2 and TRBJ2-1; D uncertain. The CDR3 sequence is 14 residues long. Trimming took 3 bases from V and 4 from J, leaving 10 bases between them. From germline, CDR1 is SGHAT and CDR2 FQNNGV. CDR3 coding DNA: TGTGCCAGCAGCTTGGGCAGCCAATACAATGAGCAGTTCTTC. It codes for CASSLGSQYNEQFF.

This clonotype has at least ten counts. The chain joins TRBV7-2 to TRBJ2-3; a weak D match, TRBD1 (6 bases). The CDR3 is 15 residues long. Germline V gives CDR1 SGHTA, CDR2 FQGNSA. V lost 9 bases to trimming and J lost 2 bases, with 18 bases between them. This chain's CDR3 is CASKPGTPNTDTQYF. The CDR3 region has the DNA TGTGCCAGTAAACCCGGGACACCTAACACAGATACGCAGTATTTT. The entire variable domain, with the rest obtained from reference TRBV7-2 and TRBJ2-3, is as follows: GAGVSQSPSNKVTEKGKDVELRCDPISGHTALYWYRQSLGQGLEFLIYFQGNSAPDKSGLPSDRFSAERTGGSVSTLTIQRTQQEDSAVYLCASKPGTPNTDTQYFGPGTRLTVL.

This clonotype was detected only once. This chain links TRBV7-3 with TRBJ2-7, with D unresolved. Trimming left V 0 bases short and J 3 bases short, with 15 bases between. The germline V gene has CDR1 SGHTA and CDR2 FQGTGA. CDR3 length: 16 amino acids. This CDR3 is CASSLTPVASLYEQYF. For the CDR3, the DNA is TGTGCCAGCAGCTTAACCCCAGTGGCGTCTCTCTACGAGCAGTACTTC.